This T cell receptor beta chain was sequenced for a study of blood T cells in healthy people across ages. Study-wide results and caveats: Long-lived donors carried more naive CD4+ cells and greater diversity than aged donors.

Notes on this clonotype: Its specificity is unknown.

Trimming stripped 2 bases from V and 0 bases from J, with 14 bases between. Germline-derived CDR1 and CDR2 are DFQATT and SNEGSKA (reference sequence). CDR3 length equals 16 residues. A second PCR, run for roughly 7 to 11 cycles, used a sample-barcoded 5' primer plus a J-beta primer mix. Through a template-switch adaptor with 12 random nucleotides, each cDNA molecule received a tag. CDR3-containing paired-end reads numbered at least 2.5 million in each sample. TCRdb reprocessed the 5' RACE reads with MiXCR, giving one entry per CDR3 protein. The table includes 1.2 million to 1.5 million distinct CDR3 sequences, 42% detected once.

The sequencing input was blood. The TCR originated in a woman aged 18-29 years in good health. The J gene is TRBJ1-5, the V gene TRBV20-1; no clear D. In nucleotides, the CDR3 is TGCAGTGCTAGATCCCGACATAGAAATAGCAATCAGCCCCAGCATTTT. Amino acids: CSARSRHRNSNQPQHF.